This TCR beta chain is from a study of cytomegalovirus exposure and HLA in healthy donors. The study, taken as a whole, reports: The authors confirmed in vitro that three CMV-associated chains were specific for CMV antigens. Among TCR sequences, most were rare, though some public TCRs appeared in many donors. Near-uniform donor sequencing depth was presumed by presence/absence analyses.

The primer mix had 60 Vbeta and 13 Jbeta primers. Using immunoSEQ multiplex PCR, the repertoire was profiled, and TCRdb retains in-frame clones only, with some absent. The repertoire holds 100,000 to 120,000 clones, about 80% seen once, with just under 3% in the top ten. To note about this clone: Its antigen is not identified.

This CDR3 comprises 17 residues. Germline loops: CDR1 SEHNR, CDR2 FQNEAQ (reference sequence). V gave up 7 bases and J gave up 2 bases, with 20 bases separating them. What was sequenced was PBMCs. This chain connects TRBV7-9 to TRBJ1-4; D is perhaps TRBD1 (5 bases). This receptor was taken from a woman between 55 and 75 years old in good health and CMV-seropositive. The DNA of the CDR3 is TGTGCCAGCACCACTATAGGAGGGGATATGACTAATGAAAAACTGTTTTTT. Amino acids: CASTTIGGDMTNEKLFF.